This T cell receptor (beta chain) originates from a study of blood T cell repertoires in COVID-19. About the research overall: The origin of the acute and convalescent COVID-19 samples was the United States, Italy and Spain. In each case, the material was cDNA or gDNA derived from T cells, B-cell-depleted T cells, or PBMCs.

TCRdb's copy holds only in-frame clones and misses some; the assay was immunoSEQ multiplex PCR. The sample contains 500,000 to 600,000 clones, less than 90% of which appear only once. There are 16 residues in the CDR3. From germline, CDR1 is LGHDT and CDR2 YNNKEL (reference sequence). V gave up 6 bases and J gave up 1 base; unmatched junction bases: 9. Seattle participants joined during active infection and were tracked over time. This TCR came from a woman aged 50 to 60 with COVID-19, enrolled during active disease. The sample comprised peripheral blood. The chain is built from TRBV3-1 (or the pseudogene TRBV3-2) and TRBJ2-3; 8 bases fit TRBD2. This CDR3 is CASSRREGGRTDTQYF. For the CDR3, the DNA is TGTGCCAGCAGTCGCCGGGAGGGGGGCCGCACAGATACGCAGTATTTT.